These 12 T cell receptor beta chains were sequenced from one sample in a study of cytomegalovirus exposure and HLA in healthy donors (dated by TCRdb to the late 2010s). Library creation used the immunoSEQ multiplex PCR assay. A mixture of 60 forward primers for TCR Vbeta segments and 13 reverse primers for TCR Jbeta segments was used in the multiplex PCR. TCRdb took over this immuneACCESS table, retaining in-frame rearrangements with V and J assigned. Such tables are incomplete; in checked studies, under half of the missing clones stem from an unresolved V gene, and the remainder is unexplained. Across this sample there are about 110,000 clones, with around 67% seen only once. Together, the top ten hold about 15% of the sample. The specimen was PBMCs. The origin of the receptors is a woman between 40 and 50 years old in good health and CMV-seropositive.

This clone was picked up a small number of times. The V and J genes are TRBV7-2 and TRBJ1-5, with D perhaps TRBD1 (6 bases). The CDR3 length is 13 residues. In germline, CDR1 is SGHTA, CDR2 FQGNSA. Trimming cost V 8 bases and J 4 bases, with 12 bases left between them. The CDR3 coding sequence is TGTGCCAGCCACGCGGACAGTAATCAGCCCCAGCATTTT. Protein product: CASHADSNQPQHF.

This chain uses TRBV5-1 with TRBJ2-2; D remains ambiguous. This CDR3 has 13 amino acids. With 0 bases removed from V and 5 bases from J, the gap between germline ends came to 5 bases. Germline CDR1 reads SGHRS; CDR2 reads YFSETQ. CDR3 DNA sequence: TGCGCCAGCAGCTTGGTTCAGACCGGGGAGCTGTTTTTT. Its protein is CASSLVQTGELFF.

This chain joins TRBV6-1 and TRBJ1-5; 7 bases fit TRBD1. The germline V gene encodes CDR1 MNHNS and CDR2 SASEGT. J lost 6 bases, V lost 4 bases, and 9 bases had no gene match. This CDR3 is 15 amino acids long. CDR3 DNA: TGTGCCAGCAGTGGCGACAGGGCAAACCTTCAGCCCCAGCATTTT. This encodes CASSGDRANLQPQHF.

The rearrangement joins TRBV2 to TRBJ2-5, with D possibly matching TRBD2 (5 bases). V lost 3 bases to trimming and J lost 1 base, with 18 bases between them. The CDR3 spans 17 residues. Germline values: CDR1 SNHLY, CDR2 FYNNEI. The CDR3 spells CASSDSDFLLLQETQYF. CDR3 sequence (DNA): TGTGCCAGCAGTGATTCGGACTTCCTACTGCTCCAAGAGACCCAGTACTTC.

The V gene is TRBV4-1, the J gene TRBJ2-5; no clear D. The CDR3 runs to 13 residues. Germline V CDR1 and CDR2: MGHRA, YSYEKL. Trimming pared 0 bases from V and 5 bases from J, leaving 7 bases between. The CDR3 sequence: CASSQDVRETQYF. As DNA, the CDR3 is TGCGCCAGCAGCCAAGATGTTCGGGAGACCCAGTACTTC.

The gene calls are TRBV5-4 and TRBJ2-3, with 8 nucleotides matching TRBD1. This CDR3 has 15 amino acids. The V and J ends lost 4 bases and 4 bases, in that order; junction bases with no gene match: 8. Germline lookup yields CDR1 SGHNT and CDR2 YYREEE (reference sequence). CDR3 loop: CASSHRDRRPDTQYF. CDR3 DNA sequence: TGTGCCAGCAGCCACCGGGACAGGCGTCCAGATACGCAGTATTTT.

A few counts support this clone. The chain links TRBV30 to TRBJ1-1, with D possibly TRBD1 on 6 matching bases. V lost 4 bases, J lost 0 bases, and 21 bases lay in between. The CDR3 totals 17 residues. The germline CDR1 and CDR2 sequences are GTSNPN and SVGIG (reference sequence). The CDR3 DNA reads TGTGCCTGGATAACTAAGCCCCCTCGGACAGTGAACACTGAAGCTTTCTTT. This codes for CAWITKPPRTVNTEAFF.

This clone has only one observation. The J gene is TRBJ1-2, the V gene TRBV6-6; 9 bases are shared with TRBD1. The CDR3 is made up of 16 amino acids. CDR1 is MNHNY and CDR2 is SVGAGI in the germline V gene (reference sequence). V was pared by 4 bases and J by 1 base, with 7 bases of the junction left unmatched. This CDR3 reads CASSSGTGKLNYGYTF. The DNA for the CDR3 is TGTGCCAGCAGTTCCGGGACAGGGAAACTTAACTATGGCTACACCTTC.

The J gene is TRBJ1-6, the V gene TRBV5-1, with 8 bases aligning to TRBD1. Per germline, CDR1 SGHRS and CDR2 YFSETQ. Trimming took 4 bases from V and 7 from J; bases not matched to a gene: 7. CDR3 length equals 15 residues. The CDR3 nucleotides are TGCGCCAGCAGCCCCGGACAGGGAATGAATTCACCCCTCCACTTT. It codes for CASSPGQGMNSPLHF.

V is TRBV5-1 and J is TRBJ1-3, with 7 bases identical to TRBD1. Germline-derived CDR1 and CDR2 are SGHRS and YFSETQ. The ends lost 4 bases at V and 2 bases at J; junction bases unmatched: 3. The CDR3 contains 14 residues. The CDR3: CASSQTGTGNTIYF. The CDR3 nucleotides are TGCGCCAGCAGCCAGACAGGGACTGGAAACACCATATATTTT. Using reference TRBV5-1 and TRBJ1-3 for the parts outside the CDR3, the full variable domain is KAGVTQTPRYLIKTRGQQVTLSCSPISGHRSVSWYQQTPGQGLQFLFEYFSETQRNKGNFPGRFSGRQFSNSRSEMNVSTLELGDSALYLCASSQTGTGNTIYFGEGSWLTVV.

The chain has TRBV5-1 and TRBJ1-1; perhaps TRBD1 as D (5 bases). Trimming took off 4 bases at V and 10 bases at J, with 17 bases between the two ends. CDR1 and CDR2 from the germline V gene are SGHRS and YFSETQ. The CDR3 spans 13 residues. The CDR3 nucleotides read TGCGCCAGCAGCCCGAGGACGGGGGATTTAGCTTTCTTT. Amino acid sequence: CASSPRTGDLAFF.

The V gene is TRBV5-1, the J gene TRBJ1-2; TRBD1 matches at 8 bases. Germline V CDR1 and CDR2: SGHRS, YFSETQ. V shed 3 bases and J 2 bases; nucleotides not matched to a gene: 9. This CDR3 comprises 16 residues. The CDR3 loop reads CASSSPDREVNYGYTF. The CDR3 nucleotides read TGCGCCAGCAGCTCTCCGGACAGGGAGGTAAACTATGGCTACACCTTC.